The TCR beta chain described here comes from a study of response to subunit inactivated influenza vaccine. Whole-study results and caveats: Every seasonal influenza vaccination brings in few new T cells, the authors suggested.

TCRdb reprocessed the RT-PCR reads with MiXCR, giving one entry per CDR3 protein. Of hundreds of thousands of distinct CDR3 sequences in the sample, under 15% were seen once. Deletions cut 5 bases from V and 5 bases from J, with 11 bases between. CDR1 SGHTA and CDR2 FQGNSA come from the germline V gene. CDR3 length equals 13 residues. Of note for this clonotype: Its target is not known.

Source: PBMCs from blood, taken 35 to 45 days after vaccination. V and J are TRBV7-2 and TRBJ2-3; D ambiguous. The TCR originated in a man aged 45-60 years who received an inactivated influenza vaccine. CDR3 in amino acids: CASSNPEVDTQYF. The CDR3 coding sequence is TGTGCCAGCAGCAACCCCGAAGTAGATACGCAGTATTTT. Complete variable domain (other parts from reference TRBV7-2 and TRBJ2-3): GAGVSQSPSNKVTEKGKDVELRCDPISGHTALYWYRQSLGQGLEFLIYFQGNSAPDKSGLPSDRFSAERTGGSVSTLTIQRTQQEDSAVYLCASSNPEVDTQYFGPGTRLTVL.